This TCR beta chain was obtained from a study of regulatory T cells in long-lasting Graves disease. Germline lookup yields CDR1 KGHDR and CDR2 SFDVKD. The ends lost 1 base at V and 4 bases at J; junction bases unmatched: 4. CDR3 length equals 15 residues. This sample's time point: newly diagnosed GD, antithyroid drugs for less than 3 months. The TCR library was made from RNA that had been extracted from PBMCs in TRIzol. This clonotype was detected a few times. Construction of the TCR beta libraries employed iRepertoire HTBI primers in conjunction with Arm-PCR of CDR3 regions. TCRdb reanalysed the multiplex PCR reads using MiXCR and keeps one entry per CDR3 protein. The sample includes 450,000 to 650,000 distinct CDR3 sequences, around 15% of them seen just once. Separately, the same data were catalogued under a study of T cells in Graves' hyperthyroidism and ophthalmopathy. From that paper: First-round RT-PCR with HTBI primers amplified the TCR CDR3 region. Most thyroid-expanded clonotypes above 0.001 were also found in blood.

Specimen: peripheral blood mononuclear cells (PBMCs), collected at new diagnosis, from a patient treated with antithyroid drugs. J is TRBJ2-3 and V is TRBV24-1; TRBD2 matches 7 bases. The receptor comes from a woman in her forties or fifties with Graves disease. The CDR3 nucleotides are TGTGCCACCAGTGATTTCGGCGGGGGTCCAGATACGCAGTATTTT. Translated, it gives CATSDFGGGPDTQYF.